The TCR beta chain described here comes from a study of cytomegalovirus exposure and HLA in healthy donors. This clone was recorded at least ten times. The PCR had 60 Vbeta and 13 Jbeta primers. Produced via immunoSEQ multiplex PCR; TCRdb's table is partial and in-frame only. The table has 100,000 or so clones, about two thirds seen once. Sequenced: PBMCs. This receptor was identified in a man aged 45-65 years in good health and CMV-seronegative.

The CDR3 loop reads CASRVDRGGTEAFF. CDR3 in DNA: TGTGCCAGCAGGGTCGACAGGGGAGGGACTGAAGCTTTCTTT. The chain recombines TRBV2 with TRBJ1-1; 8 bases are a match to TRBD1. This CDR3 contains 14 residues. The J segment lost 5 bases and the V segment lost 6 bases, leaving 8 bases of the junction unmatched. Germline V gene lookup returns CDR1 SNHLY and CDR2 FYNNEI.